This TCR beta chain was identified in a study of T cell changes during pregnancy in multiple sclerosis. With V trimmed by 2 bases and J by 7 bases, 7 bases remained unmatched. From germline, CDR1 is GTSNPN and CDR2 SVGIG (reference sequence). This CDR3 is 14 amino acids long. Sequenced by immunoSEQ multiplex PCR; TCRdb stores in-frame clones only, minus some. The table records tens of thousands of clones, around 88% of them present only once. This clonotype was obtained from a female donor in good health, enrolled as a control in a pregnancy study. This sequence joins TRBV30 and TRBJ1-2; TRBD1 matches at 10 bases. Sequences were derived from CD4+ T cells from peripheral blood mononuclear cells, sampled in the first trimester of pregnancy. Written as DNA, the CDR3 is TGTGCCTGGAGTATGACAGGGGGCGCGTTTGGCTACACCTTC. Residues: CAWSMTGGAFGYTF.